The clone carrying this T cell receptor beta chain has a handful of counts. Semi-nested PCR with Nested Universal Primer A followed constant-region reverse priming of full-length variable regions. Each CDR3 protein is one row after TCRdb ran MiXCR on the 5' RACE reads. The repertoire holds some 31,000 distinct CDR3 sequences, with 26% as singletons. The germline V gene encodes CDR1 SGHKS and CDR2 YYEKEE (reference sequence). V gave up 1 base and J gave up 8 bases, with 16 bases separating them. CDR3 size: 15 residues. Naive CD4+ T cells were purified with Tregs depleted by CD25. Sequencing was performed on naive CD4+ T cells sorted from a lymph node. Documented subset: naive CD4+ T cells, CD4+CD45RA+CD25-. The chain carries TRBV5-5 and TRBJ2-1; D is uncertain. The sequence derives from a female donor with breast cancer. CDR3 amino acids: CASSLNPSLAYEQFF. In nucleotides, the CDR3 is TGTGCCAGCAGCTTGAACCCGTCGCTGGCATATGAGCAGTTCTTC.